One sample yielded the 11 T cell receptor beta chains listed below, sequenced in a study of T cells after posttransplantation cyclophosphamide. Methotrexate plus calcineurin inhibitor accompanied controls' myeloablative marrow transplants; sampling was 1 year later. The method was immunoSEQ multiplex PCR; TCRdb's version includes in-frame clones alone and lacks a portion of them. The data contain about 9,900 clones, roughly 88% of them seen just once; the ten biggest clones take up around a quarter. The source was PBMCs, collected after an allogeneic stem cell transplant with a calcineurin inhibitor and methotrexate. The receptor set was obtained from a male patient aged 30 to 40 who received an allogeneic stem cell transplant from an unrelated donor, was CMV-positive, and had no GVHD. Some of these T cells may belong to the graft donor.

The CDR3 DNA reads as TGTGCCAGCAGCTGGGGGACAGGTAGCAATCAGCCCCAGCATTTT. It is translated as CASSWGTGSNQPQHF. V and J are TRBV7-2 and TRBJ1-5; 8 nucleotides align to TRBD1. J gave up 0 bases and V 4 bases, and 2 bases lay outside the gene matches. This CDR3 contains 15 residues. Germline assignment: CDR1 SGHTA and CDR2 FQGNSA.

The rearrangement joins TRBV5-6 to TRBJ2-7; no clear D gene. The CDR3 length is 14 residues. Germline loops: CDR1 SGHDT, CDR2 YYEEEE. V shed 2 bases and J shed 7 bases, with 16 bases lying between them. The DNA of the CDR3 is TGTGCCAGCAGCTTAGAGACCCCCTCCGGGGAGCAGTACTTC. As protein: CASSLETPSGEQYF.

This chain links TRBV10-3 with TRBJ2-7; 7 nucleotides match TRBD2. This CDR3 comprises 16 residues. The J segment lost 0 bases and the V segment lost 2 bases, leaving 7 bases of the junction unmatched. Germline assignment: CDR1 ENHRY and CDR2 SYGVKD. CDR3 in DNA: TGTGCCATCAGTGAGGGACTAGGGTTTTCCTCCTACGAGCAGTACGTC. Translated: CAISEGLGFSSYEQYV.

The rearrangement joins TRBV7-8 to TRBJ1-2, with 9 nucleotides matching TRBD1. J lost 3 bases, V lost 4 bases, and 18 bases had no gene match. The CDR3 is made up of 19 amino acids. Germline CDR1 SGHVS, CDR2 FQNEAQ. The CDR3 DNA is TGTGCCAGCAGCTCCCTCGGTGGGGACAGGGATAATCGGGACTATGGCTACACCTTC. This codes for CASSSLGGDRDNRDYGYTF.

This clone came up a few times. The genes are TRBV4-3 and TRBJ2-3, with D perhaps TRBD1 (5 bases). CDR3 length: 17 amino acids. Germline-derived CDR1 and CDR2 are LGHNA and YSLEER. V lost 0 bases and J 5 bases, leaving 18 bases between the germline ends. CDR3 nucleotide sequence: TGCGCCAGCAGCCAAGATGGTGATTTTGGGGCCCTAGATACGCAGTATTTT. As protein: CASSQDGDFGALDTQYF.

The chain uses TRBV7-6 and TRBJ2-3; no reliable D call. Trimming stripped 6 bases from V and 6 bases from J, with 7 bases between. The germline V gene has CDR1 SGHVS and CDR2 FNYEAQ. The CDR3 has 11 amino acids. CDR3: CASRSADTQYF. CDR3 coding DNA: TGTGCCAGCAGGAGTGCGGATACGCAGTATTTT.

This rearrangement joins TRBV5-1 to TRBJ2-2; D perhaps matches TRBD2 (6 bases). The V end lost 5 bases, the J end lost 2 bases, and 10 bases lay between the germline ends. The V gene's germline CDR1 is SGHRS and CDR2 YFSETQ. CDR3 size: 14 residues. For the CDR3, the DNA is TGCGCCAGCAGGCGGACTACTAACACCGGGGAGCTGTTTTTT. Its protein product is CASRRTTNTGELFF.

The rearrangement links TRBV27 to TRBJ2-7, with 11 bases fitting TRBD2. Germline V gene data show CDR1 as MNHEY and CDR2 as SMNVEV (reference sequence). The CDR3 spans 16 residues. The ends lost 5 bases at V and 3 bases at J; junction bases unmatched: 9. The CDR3 DNA is TGTGCCAGCAGTGCTACCGGGACTAGCGGAGTCTACGAGCAGTACTTC. Protein sequence: CASSATGTSGVYEQYF.

This clone was seen once. The rearrangement uses TRBV4-2 and TRBJ2-7; 7 bases are a match to TRBD2. CDR1 and CDR2 (germline): LGHNA, YNFKEQ. With V trimmed by 0 bases and J by 0 bases, 5 bases remained unmatched. The CDR3 extends over 16 amino acids. CDR3 nucleotide sequence: TGTGCCAGCAGCCAAGAAGTAGCGGGCCTCTCCTACGAGCAGTACTTC. It codes for CASSQEVAGLSYEQYF.

The genes are TRBV7-2 and TRBJ2-2; 9 nucleotides line up with TRBD2. The CDR3 sequence is 15 residues long. V lost 5 bases and J lost 2; bases outside the gene matches: 3. CDR1 and CDR2 from the germline V gene are SGHTA and FQGNSA. This CDR3 is CASSISGGNTGELFF. The CDR3 region has the DNA TGTGCCAGCAGCATTAGCGGGGGAAACACCGGGGAGCTGTTTTTT.

This sequence joins TRBV6-1 and TRBJ2-1, with a tentative D call TRBD2 (5 bases). Trimming took 4 bases from V and 8 from J, leaving 12 bases between them. The CDR3 runs 13 residues. Germline CDR1 is MNHNS and CDR2 is SASEGT. The CDR3 is CASSAKMEDEQFF. CDR3 bases: TGTGCCAGCAGTGCTAAAATGGAGGATGAGCAGTTCTTC.